A selection of T cell receptor beta chains follows, all from one sample in a study of T cells in Graves' hyperthyroidism and ophthalmopathy. One entry per CDR3 protein results from TCRdb running MiXCR on the multiplex PCR reads. The profile covers fewer than 650,000 distinct CDR3 sequences, with more than 11% appearing a single time and approximately 5.7% taken by the ten largest. Sequenced input: blood. The source is a woman under 40 with Graves' hyperthyroidism that later progressed to Graves' ophthalmopathy. Each CDR3 is given with its conserved first and last residue. A D gene is named only where the DNA matches it firmly. Rows give clone size only sometimes, using once, few, many, or a class for an expanded clone.

-	TRBJ1-3	TRBV20-1	many	TGCAGTGCTAGAGCAGGCTCCGACCCAGGGAACACCATATATTTT	CSARAGSDPGNTIYF
TRBD1	TRBJ2-1	TRBV7-2	many	TGTGCCAGCAGCTTAGCGAAGGGACAGCTATACAATGAGCAGTTCTTC	CASSLAKGQLYNEQFF
TRBD2	TRBJ2-5	TRBV9	-	TGTGCCAGCAGCGGAGGGGGCACTAGCGGGAGTTTGTGGGAGACCCAGTACTTC	CASSGGGTSGSLWETQYF
-	TRBJ1-2	TRBV9	many	TGTGCCAGCAGCGTAGGTCCGGACAGTACCTATGGCTACACCTTC	CASSVGPDSTYGYTF
-	TRBJ2-7	TRBV6-6	many	TGTGCCAGCAGTTACCCGGAGTTAGGCCTCGAGCAGTACTTC	CASSYPELGLEQYF
-	TRBJ2-5	TRBV18	many	TGTGCCAGCTCACCACCACAGGGCGGGACCCAGTACTTC	CASSPPQGGTQYF
-	TRBJ1-1	TRBV27	many	TGTGCCAGCAGTCTTGGGACAACGAACACTGAAGCTTTCTTT	CASSLGTTNTEAFF
-	TRBJ1-2	TRBV14	-	TGTGCCAGCAGCCAAGTTGGCAGGGAAGGCTACACCTTC	CASSQVGREGYTF
-	TRBJ2-5	TRBV7-2	many	TGTGCCAGCAGCCCCGATTACCCCAGCCTACAGTACCAAGAGACCCAGTACTTC	CASSPDYPSLQYQETQYF
TRBD1	TRBJ2-3	TRBV18	many	TGTGCCAGCTCACCTAAGGACAGGATTACAGATACGCAGTATTTT	CASSPKDRITDTQYF
-	TRBJ2-7	TRBV19	many	TGTGCCAGTAGTCCCTCAGCCGGCACCACCGAGCAGTACTTC	CASSPSAGTTEQYF
-	TRBJ1-5	TRBV7-2	many	TGTGCCAGCAGCCAGGGCAGGGTGAATCAGCCCCAGCATTTT	CASSQGRVNQPQHF
TRBD1	TRBJ1-5	TRBV20-1	few	TGCAGTGCTAGAGATCAGGGGGCGTCGGGCAATCAGCCCCAGCATTTT	CSARDQGASGNQPQHF
-	TRBJ2-1	TRBV3-1	many	TGTGCCAGCAGCCAAGGGTTCAATGAGCAGTTCTTC	CASSQGFNEQFF
-	TRBJ2-7	TRBV5-6	-	TGTGCCAGCAGCTTATCTGGGTTCGTGGGCGAGCAGTACTTC	CASSLSGFVGEQYF
TRBD2	TRBJ2-1	TRBV19	many	TGTGCCAGTAGATCGCTAGCGGGAAAAGCGGAGCAGTTCTTC	CASRSLAGKAEQFF
TRBD1	TRBJ2-7	TRBV7-6	few	TGTGCCAGCAGCTCCTACCCGGGACAGGGGTCATACAAGCAGTACTTC	CASSSYPGQGSYKQYF
TRBD2	TRBJ2-1	TRBV4-3	few	TGCGCCAGCAGCCAAAGGCTAGCGGGAGGGTTGGATGAGCAGTTCTTC	CASSQRLAGGLDEQFF
TRBD1	TRBJ2-1	TRBV7-6	many	TGTGCCAGCAGCTTAGTTAATTCCGGGACAGCTAAACTCAATGAGCAGTTCTTC	CASSLVNSGTAKLNEQFF
-	TRBJ2-5	TRBV12-3/TRBV12-4	many	TGTGCCAGCAGGGGACTTCAGGGTCAAGAGACCCAGTACTTC	CASRGLQGQETQYF
-	TRBJ1-2	TRBV5-5	many	TGTGCCAGCAGCTTGGACCAGACAATCGGCCCCTACACCTTC	CASSLDQTIGPYTF
TRBD1	TRBJ2-2	TRBV5-5	many	TGTGCCAGCAGCCCCCCCGCGACAGGGGCACAAACCGGGGAGCTGTTTTTT	CASSPPATGAQTGELFF
-	TRBJ2-2	TRBV6-1	few	TGTGCCAAGGCGGGATCTGACGGGGAGCTGTTTTTT	CAKAGSDGELFF
-	TRBJ2-2	TRBV7-8	-	TGTGCCAGCAGCTTAGGGGCGGGTTTCTTAATCGGGGAGCTGTTTTTT	CASSLGAGFLIGELFF
-	TRBJ2-4	TRBV18	many	TGTGCCAGCTCACCAGATGTATCAGCCAAAAACATTCAGTACTTC	CASSPDVSAKNIQYF
-	TRBJ1-4	TRBV24-1	-	TGTGCCACATCAACGCCCAAGGACGGGAGGGGAGAAAAACTGTTTTTT	CATSTPKDGRGEKLFF
-	TRBJ1-1	TRBV2	many	TGTGCCAGCAGTGAAAGGAGTGGACACACTGAAGCTTTCTTT	CASSERSGHTEAFF
TRBD2	TRBJ2-2	TRBV11-2	-	TGTGCCAGCACCCCCAGCGGGAGGGCTAACAACGGGGAGCTGTTTTTT	CASTPSGRANNGELFF
-	TRBJ2-7	TRBV19	few	TGTGCCAGTAGCCCCTTCGGGGACACCTCCTACGAGCAGTACTTC	CASSPFGDTSYEQYF
TRBD1	TRBJ1-4	TRBV18	many	TGTGCCAGCTCACTGGGACAGGGCATGGAAAAACTGTTTTTT	CASSLGQGMEKLFF
-	TRBJ2-5	TRBV14	many	TGTGCCAGCAGCCTAAAAGAGACGGATCAAGAGACCCAGTACTTC	CASSLKETDQETQYF
-	TRBJ2-1	TRBV19	-	TGTGCCAGTATGGGCGCTGGGAAACGCAATGAGCAGTTCTTC	CASMGAGKRNEQFF
-	TRBJ1-1	TRBV27	many	TGTGCCACCGGGGAAACTGGGGTAGCTTTCTTT	CATGETGVAFF
-	TRBJ2-7	TRBV3-1	few	TGTGCCAGCAGCCAATGGGTGGTGGGGGTCGAGCAGTACTTC	CASSQWVVGVEQYF
-	TRBJ2-1	TRBV5-1	few	TGCGCCAGCAGCTTGATGGGCGGAGTCCCAGACAATGAGCAGTTCTTC	CASSLMGGVPDNEQFF
TRBD2	TRBJ2-5	TRBV6-5	few	TGTGCCAGCAGTTACTCGAGGACTAGCGGGAGGCCCGGGGGAGAGACCCAGTACTTC	CASSYSRTSGRPGGETQYF
TRBD1	TRBJ1-2	TRBV25-1	many	TGTGCCAGCAGTGAATTCCGACAGGGACGGGACTATGGCTACACCTTC	CASSEFRQGRDYGYTF
TRBD2	TRBJ2-3	TRBV4-1	-	TGCGCCAGCAGCCCCCTTTGGCGGGAGCGTTCGGATACGCAGTATTTT	CASSPLWRERSDTQYF
-	TRBJ2-3	TRBV19	many	TGTGCCAGTAGTATTGGCCCCACACGGCCTACTCGCACAGATACGCAGTATTTT	CASSIGPTRPTRTDTQYF
-	TRBJ2-1	TRBV4-1	-	TGCGCCAGCAGCCACCTACAGAGCCAGATCTACAATGAGCAGTTCTTC	CASSHLQSQIYNEQFF
-	TRBJ1-1	TRBV11-2	many	TGTGCCAGCAGCTTAGACCTCGCAGCTTCGGGCACTGAAGCTTTCTTT	CASSLDLAASGTEAFF
TRBD2	TRBJ2-7	TRBV28	many	TGTGCCAGCAGTTTCCTAGCGGGAGGGCCGAGGTCGTCCTACGAGCAGTACTTC	CASSFLAGGPRSSYEQYF
TRBD1	TRBJ2-1	TRBV6-1	-	TGTGCCAGCAGTGCTACAGGGGGCGGTGGAGAGTTCTTC	CASSATGGGGEFF
TRBD2	TRBJ2-7	TRBV7-9	many	TGTGCCAGCAGCCCAGGACTAGCGGGTGACTACGAGCAGTACTTC	CASSPGLAGDYEQYF
-	TRBJ1-1	TRBV3-1	many	TGTGCCAGCAGCGTCCTGTATTCGTCGGGCACTAACGAAGCTTTCTTT	CASSVLYSSGTNEAFF
-	TRBJ2-5	TRBV6-1	many	TGTGCCAACCGACCGGGTGGGCAAGAGACCCAGTACTTC	CANRPGGQETQYF
-	TRBJ2-7	TRBV11-2	many	TGTGCCAGCAGCACCGCCCCCGCATTCTACGAGCAGTACTTC	CASSTAPAFYEQYF
-	TRBJ2-1	TRBV27	many	TGTGCCAGCAGTCCCCCGAGTCTCAATGAGCAGTTCTTC	CASSPPSLNEQFF
-	TRBJ1-1	TRBV12-5	many	TGTGCTAGTGGTTCTCTTGCATGGACACCTAATGAAGCTTTCTTT	CASGSLAWTPNEAFF
-	TRBJ2-7	TRBV20-1	many	TGCAGTGCTAGAGTGGGCGGCCACTACGAGCAGTACTTC	CSARVGGHYEQYF
TRBD2	TRBJ2-5	TRBV7-3	many	TGTGCCAGCAGCCCCACCGGGACTAGTGGAATTGAGACCCAGTACTTC	CASSPTGTSGIETQYF
-	TRBJ1-2	TRBV3-1	many	TGTGCCAGCAGCCAACTCACAGTCCCTGGTGGCTACACCTTC	CASSQLTVPGGYTF
-	TRBJ1-6	TRBV9	-	TGTGCCAGCAGCGTAGCGGAGGGTGGTTCACCCCTCCACTTT	CASSVAEGGSPLHF
-	TRBJ2-7	TRBV7-8	many	TGTGCCAGCAGCACTCGGACAGTGAGCTCCTACGAGCAGTACTTC	CASSTRTVSSYEQYF
-	TRBJ2-2	TRBV19	many	TGTGCCAGTAGTCCCCCAGGCGTCACCGGGGAGCTGTTTTTT	CASSPPGVTGELFF